Below are 14 T cell receptor beta chains sequenced from a single sample in a study of HIV-infected patients and healthy controls. cDNA was made from 500 ng RNA using alpha and beta constant primers. Alpha and beta chain libraries were made separately by chain-specific third strand synthesis with multiplexing indices. TCRdb reanalysed the 5' RACE reads using MiXCR and keeps one entry per CDR3 protein. The repertoire consists of about 19,000 distinct CDR3 sequences, with 8.9% occurring once and the leading ten covering 2.6%. Whole blood was used without fractionation, so all unsorted peripheral T cells were included. What was sequenced was blood. Source of these receptors: an adult in good health.

This clonotype was seen ten or more times. This chain joins TRBV4-2 and TRBJ2-3; D may be TRBD2 (5 bases). Germline V gene data show CDR1 as LGHNA and CDR2 as YNFKEQ. V was pared by 5 bases and J by 0 bases, with 15 bases between. The CDR3 is made up of 16 amino acids. The CDR3, as DNA: TGTGCCAGCAGCGCGCTGTTACGGGGAAGCACAGATACGCAGTATTTT. Translated, it gives CASSALLRGSTDTQYF.

This clonotype was counted at least ten times. DNA of the CDR3: TGTGCCAGCTCACCCGGGAGCGGGAGGAGTAATGAGCAGTTCTTC. Translated, it gives CASSPGSGRSNEQFF. J is TRBJ2-1 and V is TRBV18; 9 nucleotides align to TRBD2. The CDR3 spans 15 residues. Germline CDR1 is KGHSH and CDR2 is LQKENI. V was clipped by 3 bases and J by 7 bases; unmatched bases: 7. The whole variable domain, remainder taken from reference TRBV18 and TRBJ2-1, is NAGVMQNPRHLVRRRGQEARLRCSPMKGHSHVYWYRQLPEEGLKFMVYLQKENIIDESGMPKERFSAEFPKEGPSILRIQQVVRGDSAAYFCASSPGSGRSNEQFFGPGTRLTVL.

In its sample, this clonotype was seen many times. The chain has TRBV5-6 and TRBJ2-3; 8 bases are a match to TRBD1. Germline V lookup: CDR1 SGHDT, CDR2 YYEEEE. The CDR3 has 16 residues. J gave up 3 bases and V 1 base, and 7 bases lay outside the gene matches. The chain's CDR3 is CASSLRTGSGTDTQYF. The CDR3 nucleotides are TGTGCCAGCAGCTTGAGGACAGGGAGTGGAACAGATACGCAGTATTTT.

In its sample, this clonotype was seen many times. The V call is TRBV10-2, the J call TRBJ2-5, with TRBD2 matching over 11 bases. Germline V gives CDR1 WSHSY, CDR2 SAAADI. The length of the CDR3 is 20 residues. The J segment lost 3 bases and the V segment lost 2 bases, leaving 17 bases of the junction unmatched. The CDR3 nucleotides read TGCGCCAGCAGTGAGGGGCTGGTGCTAGCGGGAGGCGGGGTAAAAGAGACCCAGTACTTC. Residues: CASSEGLVLAGGGVKETQYF.

This clonotype was seen many times. V is TRBV7-2 and J is TRBJ1-5; weak D call: TRBD1 (6 bases). Trimming left V 4 bases short and J 0 bases short, with 16 bases between. The CDR3 runs 17 residues. In germline, CDR1 is SGHTA, CDR2 FQGNSA. CDR3 DNA sequence: TGTGCCAGCAGCTCGCAAACAGGGATCTATAGCAATCAGCCCCAGCATTTT. Amino acids: CASSSQTGIYSNQPQHF.

This clonotype was counted many times. This chain connects TRBV10-3 to TRBJ2-7, with 7 positions matching TRBD1. The CDR3 sequence is 15 residues long. The J segment lost 0 bases and the V segment lost 7 bases, leaving 9 bases of the junction unmatched. Germline-derived CDR1 and CDR2 are ENHRY and SYGVKD. CDR3 nucleotide sequence: TGTGCCATCAAGGATGGGGACAGCAGCTCCTACGAGCAGTACTTC. Its protein is CAIKDGDSSSYEQYF.

V is TRBV4-3 and J is TRBJ2-1, with TRBD2 identical over 7 bases. The CDR3 is 18 residues long. Germline trimming cut 3 bases from V and 7 bases from J; bases unmatched to any gene: 18. Germline V gene sequence: CDR1 LGHNA, CDR2 YSLEER. Here the CDR3 DNA reads TGCGCCAGCAGCCAGGTGTCCGGCCACAGCGGGGTAGGGAATGAGCAGTTCTTC. This gives the protein CASSQVSGHSGVGNEQFF.

This clonotype was seen more than once but under ten times. The V call is TRBV6-6, the J call TRBJ1-4; D not certain. Germline CDR1 is MNHNY and CDR2 is SVGAGI (reference sequence). V was clipped by 6 bases and J by 8 bases, with 10 bases between them. The CDR3 has 12 amino acids. The CDR3 loop is CASSPIGEKLFF. CDR3 in DNA: TGTGCCAGCAGCCCGATCGGCGAAAAACTGTTTTTT.

At least ten counts were recorded for this clonotype. This chain connects TRBV6-5 to TRBJ1-2; tentative D call: TRBD1 (5 bases). The CDR3 has 15 amino acids. V dropped 2 bases and J dropped 6 bases, with 16 bases sitting between them. Per germline, CDR1 MNHEY and CDR2 SVGAGI. The CDR3 sequence: CASSYRSKGLNGYTF. CDR3 nucleotide sequence: TGTGCCAGCAGTTACCGCTCTAAGGGGCTAAATGGCTACACCTTC.

This clonotype was detected ten times or more. The rearrangement uses TRBV6-4 and TRBJ2-1; 7 positions agree with TRBD1. The CDR3 covers 13 residues. CDR1 is MRHNA, CDR2 SNTAGT, per germline. Trimming removed 8 bases from V and 2 bases from J; junction bases left unmatched: 3. CDR3 residues: CASGTVTYNEQFF. CDR3 nucleotides: TGTGCCAGCGGGACAGTGACCTACAATGAGCAGTTCTTC.

This clonotype was seen at least ten times. V usage is TRBV28 and J usage is TRBJ1-2, with unresolved D. The V gene lost 1 base and the J gene lost 2 bases, with 8 bases spanning the gap. The CDR3 covers 14 residues. Germline V gives CDR1 MDHEN, CDR2 SYDVKM. The CDR3 sequence is CASSLSRYNYGYTF. The CDR3 DNA reads TGTGCCAGCAGTTTATCCAGATACAACTATGGCTACACCTTC.

The chain employs TRBV4-2 and TRBJ2-1; tentative D call: TRBD2 (6 bases). Trimming pared 1 base from V and 9 bases from J, leaving 22 bases between. Germline values: CDR1 LGHNA, CDR2 YNFKEQ. CDR3 size: 17 residues. The CDR3 is CASSQATWGLTGGEQFF. The CDR3 bases are TGTGCCAGCAGCCAAGCTACTTGGGGACTTACCGGCGGTGAGCAGTTCTTC.

In this sample, this clonotype is medium-sized. V usage is TRBV7-9 and J usage is TRBJ2-1; maybe TRBD2 (6 bases). Trimming removed 2 bases from V and 4 bases from J, with 18 bases in between. Germline CDR1 reads SEHNR; CDR2 reads FQNEAQ (reference sequence). There are 17 residues in the CDR3. This chain's CDR3 is CASSLKVGFSGYNEQFF. The CDR3 DNA reads TGTGCCAGCAGCTTAAAGGTTGGGTTTAGCGGTTACAATGAGCAGTTCTTC.

J is TRBJ2-3 and V is TRBV28; D not resolved. The V gene lost 5 bases and the J gene lost 3 bases, with 15 bases spanning the gap. Germline CDR1 MDHEN, CDR2 SYDVKM. There are 15 residues in the CDR3. Here the CDR3 reads CASSKEPTGTDTQYF. The CDR3 bases are TGTGCCAGCAGTAAAGAACCGACGGGTACAGATACGCAGTATTTT.